The sequence of this T cell receptor beta chain was determined in a study of blood T cell repertoires in COVID-19. Turning to the study itself: Specimens from acute and convalescent COVID-19 originated in the United States, Italy and Spain. PBMCs, B-cell-depleted T cells, or T cells provided the cDNA or gDNA that made up the material.

In this sample, this clone turned up once. Germline V gene lookup returns CDR1 LNHDA and CDR2 SQIVND (reference sequence). Germline trimming cut 10 bases from V and 5 bases from J; bases unmatched to any gene: 6. The CDR3 is 13 residues long. Seattle patients were enrolled during active infection and followed longitudinally. Profiled with immunoSEQ multiplex PCR; TCRdb holds only in-frame clones, not every one. The sample has 60,000 to 80,000 clones, roughly nine tenths seen once; the top ten hold 15% to 20%. Sequences were obtained from peripheral blood. The rearrangement joins TRBV19 to TRBJ2-5, with 11 bases matching TRBD1. The source is a woman between 55 and 75 years old with COVID-19, enrolled during active disease. CDR3 protein: CATQDRGRETQYF. For the CDR3, the DNA is TGTGCCACACAGGACAGGGGGCGGGAGACCCAGTACTTC.